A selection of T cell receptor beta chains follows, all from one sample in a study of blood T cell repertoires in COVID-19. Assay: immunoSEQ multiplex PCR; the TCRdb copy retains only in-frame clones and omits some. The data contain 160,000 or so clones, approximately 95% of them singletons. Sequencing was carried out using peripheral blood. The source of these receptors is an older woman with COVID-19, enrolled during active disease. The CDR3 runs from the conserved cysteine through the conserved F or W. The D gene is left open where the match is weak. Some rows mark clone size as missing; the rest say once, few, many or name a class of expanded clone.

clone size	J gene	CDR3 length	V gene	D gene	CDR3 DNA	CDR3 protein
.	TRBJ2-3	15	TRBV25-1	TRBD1	TGTGCCAGCGGGACGACAGGGGGCGGCACAGATACGCAGTATTTT	CASGTTGGGTDTQYF
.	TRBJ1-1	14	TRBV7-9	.	TGTGCCAGCAGCTTAGGGACAGCCAACACTGAAGCTTTCTTT	CASSLGTANTEAFF
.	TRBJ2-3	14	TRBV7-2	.	TGTGCCAGCAGCCGCGGGGTGCGCACAGATACGCAGTATTTT	CASSRGVRTDTQYF
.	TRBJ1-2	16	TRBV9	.	TGTGCCAGCAGCGTAGGAATGGGTGATTGGGGGCAAGGCTACACCTTC	CASSVGMGDWGQGYTF
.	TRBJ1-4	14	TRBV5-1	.	TGCGCCAGCAGCCGCGACGGGGTAAGGGAAAAACTGTTTTTT	CASSRDGVREKLFF
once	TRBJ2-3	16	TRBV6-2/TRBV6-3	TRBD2	TGTGCCAGCAGTTTCGGACTAGCGGGGGGTAAGGATACGCAGTATTTT	CASSFGLAGGKDTQYF
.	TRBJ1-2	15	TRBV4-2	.	TGTGCCAGCAGCCAAGTGGTAGGGCAGGGGCAAGGCTACACCTTC	CASSQVVGQGQGYTF
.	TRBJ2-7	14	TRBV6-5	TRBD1	TGTGCCAGCAGCGACACAGGGGGTCCCTACGAGCAGTACTTC	CASSDTGGPYEQYF
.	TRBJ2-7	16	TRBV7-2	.	TGTGCCAGCAGCTTATCTGCTTCAACGAGCTCCTACGAGCAGTACTTC	CASSLSASTSSYEQYF
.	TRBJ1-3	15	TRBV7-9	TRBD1	TGTGCCAGCAGCAAGACAGGGGCCTCTGGAAACACCATATATTTT	CASSKTGASGNTIYF
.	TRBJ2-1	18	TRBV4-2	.	TGTGCCAGCAGCCAAGAAGACGGGGGAGCCACCTCCTACAATGAGCAGTTCTTC	CASSQEDGGATSYNEQFF
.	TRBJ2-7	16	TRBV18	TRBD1	TGTGCCAGCTCACCGCTAATAGGGGACAGGGGTTCCGAGCAGTACTTC	CASSPLIGDRGSEQYF
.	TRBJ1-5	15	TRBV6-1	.	TGTGCCAGCAGTGAAAATATACTTGGAGCTCAGCCCCAGCATTTT	CASSENILGAQPQHF
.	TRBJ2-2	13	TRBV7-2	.	TGTGCCAGCAGATTACGGGGTACCGGGGAGCTGTTTTTT	CASRLRGTGELFF
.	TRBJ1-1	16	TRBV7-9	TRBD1	TGTGCCAGCAGCTCATCTGGGACAGAGGTGAACACTGAAGCTTTCTTT	CASSSSGTEVNTEAFF
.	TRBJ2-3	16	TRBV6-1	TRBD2	TGTGCCAGCAGTGAAGGAGCGGGGGGAAGCACAGATACGCAGTATTTT	CASSEGAGGSTDTQYF
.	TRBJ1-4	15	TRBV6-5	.	TGTGCCAGCAGTCCCCGGGCGGGGGCCGGTGAAAAACTGTTTTTT	CASSPRAGAGEKLFF
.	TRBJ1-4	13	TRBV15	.	TGTGCCACCAGCAGAGATGGGGGCGAAAAACTGTTTTTT	CATSRDGGEKLFF
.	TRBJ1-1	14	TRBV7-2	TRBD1	TGTGCCAGCAGAGGACAGGCCGGAAACACTGAAGCTTTCTTT	CASRGQAGNTEAFF
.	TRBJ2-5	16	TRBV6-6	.	TGTGCCAGCATCAATTCGGGACTCCAGTGGGAAGGGACCCAGTACTTC	CASINSGLQWEGTQYF
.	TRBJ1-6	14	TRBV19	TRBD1	TGTGCCAGTAGTCCCCGGACAGGGAACTCACCCCTCCACTTT	CASSPRTGNSPLHF
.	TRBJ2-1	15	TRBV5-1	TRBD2	TGCGCCAGCAGCGTCGGGACTAGCGGTTACAATGAGCAGTTCTTC	CASSVGTSGYNEQFF
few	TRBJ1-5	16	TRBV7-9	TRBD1	TGTGCCAGCAGCTCTTGGGACAGAGCACTCCACCAGCCCCAGCATTTT	CASSSWDRALHQPQHF
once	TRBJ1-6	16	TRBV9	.	TGTGCCAGCAGCGTAGACCCCAGCTCCTATAATTCACCCCTCCACTTT	CASSVDPSSYNSPLHF
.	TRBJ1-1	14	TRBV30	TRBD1	TGTGCCTGGAGGGGAGACAGGGAGAACACTGAAGCTTTCTTT	CAWRGDRENTEAFF
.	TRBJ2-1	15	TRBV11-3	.	TGTGCCAGCAGCTTAGGAAGGTTGGGGCGGAATGAGCAGTTCTTC	CASSLGRLGRNEQFF
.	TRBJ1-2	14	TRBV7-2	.	TGTGCCAGCAGCTTAGTACAGTCCCGCGGGGGCTACACCTTC	CASSLVQSRGGYTF
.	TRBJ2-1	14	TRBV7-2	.	TGTGCCAGCAGCTCGGAGAGCTCCTACAATGAGCAGTTCTTC	CASSSESSYNEQFF